This entry is about one T cell receptor beta chain. Its antigen is still unknown. The source of the sample is a study of human versus mouse CDR3 diversity and MHC coevolution. General observations from the study: Human T cells underwent selection on 6 or 7 different MHC II alleles.

Germline CDR1 and CDR2: MDHEN and SYDVKM. The CDR3 runs 15 residues. V gave up 6 bases and J gave up 4 bases, with 18 bases separating them. Assay used: immunoSEQ multiplex PCR; TCRdb lists only in-frame clones, some missing. The sample has about 83,000 clones, 85% to 95% seen once. The sample was naive CD4+ T cells from blood. As for subset: CD45RO-negative CD62L-positive naive CD4 T cells. The chain joins TRBV28 to TRBJ1-1; D might be TRBD1 (6 bases). The receptor's source is a person aged 30 to 69 in good health. DNA of the CDR3: TGTGCCAGCAGCTTACCACGGGGGGCAAGCACTGAAGCTTTCTTT. Protein: CASSLPRGASTEAFF.